The rows below give T cell receptor beta chains drawn from one sample of a study of long-term antiretroviral therapy in people with HIV. Produced via immunoSEQ multiplex PCR; TCRdb's table is partial and in-frame only. Of around 21,000 clones listed, approximately 90% are singletons. This specimen was unsorted PBMCs, taken about 4.1 years before starting antiretroviral therapy. The receptors derive from a woman aged 25 to 39 with HIV. CDR3s include the opening cysteine and the closing phenylalanine or tryptophan. The D gene is left open where the match is weak. Not all rows give a size; the values are once, few, many and, for expanded clones, a class.

TRBV2	-	-	TRBJ1-5	TGTGCCAGCAACCCAGGGGGCAATCAGCCCCAGCATTTT	CASNPGGNQPQHF
TRBV18	-	-	TRBJ2-2	TGTGCCAGCTCCCCAAGACAGGCCAACACCGGGGAGCTGTTTTTT	CASSPRQANTGELFF
TRBV19	few	-	TRBJ2-1	TGTGCCAGTAGTATAGATTGGGGGGACAGTTGGGATGAGCAGTTCTTC	CASSIDWGDSWDEQFF
TRBV7-2	-	TRBD1	TRBJ1-6	TGTGCCAGCAGACTTGGGACAGGGGGAGGTTCACCCCTCCACTTT	CASRLGTGGGSPLHF
TRBV6-6	-	TRBD2	TRBJ2-7	TGTGCCAGCAGTCTTCGGACTAGCGGGAACTACGAGCAGTACTTC	CASSLRTSGNYEQYF
TRBV5-1	-	TRBD2	TRBJ2-3	TGCGCCAGCAGGTCGAGCGGGGGGCCGAGCACAGATACGCAGTATTTT	CASRSSGGPSTDTQYF
TRBV29-1	-	-	TRBJ2-7	TGCAGCGTTGAAGGGGCCACCTACGAGCAGTACTTC	CSVEGATYEQYF
TRBV15	once	TRBD1	TRBJ2-6	TGTGCCTCAAGACAGGGCCATTCTGGGGCCAACGTCCTGACTTTC	CASRQGHSGANVLTF
TRBV4-3	-	-	TRBJ2-1	TGCGCCAGCAGCCAAGATTCCCCTCAAAGCTCCTACAATGAGCAGTTCTTC	CASSQDSPQSSYNEQFF
TRBV15	-	-	TRBJ2-3	TGTGCCACCAGCCCGAGGAAGGTTGATACGCAGTATTTT	CATSPRKVDTQYF
TRBV7-8	-	TRBD1	TRBJ2-3	TGTGCCAGCAGCTCAATGACAGGGGGCGTGGGCGATACGCAGTATTTT	CASSSMTGGVGDTQYF
TRBV9	few	TRBD1	TRBJ1-5	TGTGCCAGCAGCGACCGGGACAGGGATCAGCCCCAGCATTTT	CASSDRDRDQPQHF
TRBV7-9	-	-	TRBJ2-7	TGTGCCAGCAGCTTAGGTCAATCACAGGTTTACGAGCAGTACTTC	CASSLGQSQVYEQYF
TRBV11-2	-	TRBD1	TRBJ1-4	TGTGCCAGCAGGGCGGGTAGGGGGCCTCGGGAAAAACTGTTTTTT	CASRAGRGPREKLFF
TRBV2	-	-	TRBJ1-2	TGTGCCAGCAGTGAAGAGAGGGACTATGGCTACACCTTC	CASSEERDYGYTF
TRBV6-5	-	-	TRBJ1-2	TGTGCCAGCAGTTCTTCATTTGGAAGGGGGTATGGCTACACCTTC	CASSSSFGRGYGYTF
TRBV4-3	-	-	TRBJ1-3	TGCGCCAGCAGCCAAGCGGATTACTCTGGAAACACCATATATTTT	CASSQADYSGNTIYF
TRBV18	-	-	TRBJ1-1	TGTGCCAGCTCACCAGACCCCGGGACTGAAGCTTTCTTT	CASSPDPGTEAFF
TRBV7-3	-	-	TRBJ2-3	TGTGCCAGCAGCTTAGTGGGGGGCAGCAACACAGATACGCAGTATTTT	CASSLVGGSNTDTQYF
TRBV4-3	-	-	TRBJ1-2	TGCGCCAGCAGCCAAGATAAGGCCCCCCGAGATGGCTACACCTTC	CASSQDKAPRDGYTF
TRBV7-9	-	-	TRBJ1-4	TGTGCCAGCAGCTTCGGTGGGGATAATGAAAAACTGTTTTTT	CASSFGGDNEKLFF
TRBV29-1	few	TRBD1	TRBJ2-7	TGCAGCGTTGAGGCTAGACAGGGCTACGAGCAGTACTTC	CSVEARQGYEQYF
TRBV30	-	-	TRBJ1-1	TGTGCCTGGAATGTTGGCACCAGTAAAGCTTTCTTT	CAWNVGTSKAFF
TRBV2	-	-	TRBJ2-7	TGTGCCAGCAGTGAACCGTCAGGATTAACAGACGAGCAGTACTTC	CASSEPSGLTDEQYF
TRBV30	once	TRBD1	TRBJ1-2	TGTGCCTGGGCCAGGGGGGGTGGCTACACCTTC	CAWARGGGYTF
TRBV28	-	-	TRBJ1-3	TGTGCCAGCAGTTTGGTGGCAAACACCATATATTTT	CASSLVANTIYF
TRBV30	-	TRBD1	TRBJ1-3	TGTGCCTGGGGGGGACAGGGGGCGCCGAGAAACACCATATATTTT	CAWGGQGAPRNTIYF
TRBV6-1	-	TRBD1	TRBJ1-1	TGTGCCAGCAGCCCTGACAGGGCTGCTGAAGCTTTCTTT	CASSPDRAAEAFF
TRBV18	once	TRBD1	TRBJ2-7	TGTGCCAGCTCACCACCGGGACAGGGTTCCTACGAGCAGTACTTC	CASSPPGQGSYEQYF
TRBV7-9	once	-	TRBJ1-1	TGTGCCAGCAGCTTATCCGGGCAGGTTAACACTGAAGCTTTCTTT	CASSLSGQVNTEAFF
TRBV6-5	-	-	TRBJ2-1	TGTGCCAGCAGTTACGTCTCCCGAACGGGGGCCCAAGAGCAGTTCTTC	CASSYVSRTGAQEQFF
TRBV2	-	-	TRBJ1-5	TGTGCCAGCAGGGAGGCCCGGAGCAATCAGCCCCAGCATTTT	CASREARSNQPQHF
TRBV5-6	-	-	TRBJ2-7	TGTGCCAGCAGCTCTTACCTTCTCGGGCTCTACGAGCAGTACTTC	CASSSYLLGLYEQYF
TRBV4-1	-	TRBD1	TRBJ1-4	TGCGCCAGCAGCCGACAGGGCGCCACTAATGAAAAACTGTTTTTT	CASSRQGATNEKLFF
TRBV6-9	once	TRBD2	TRBJ2-7	TGTGCCAGCAGTCTTCGGACTAGCGGGAACTACGAGCAGTACTTC	CASSLRTSGNYEQYF
TRBV9	-	TRBD2	TRBJ2-1	TGTGCCAGCAGCGTAGAAACCAGCCCGGGGGGGGCAATGAATGAGCAGTTCTTC	CASSVETSPGGAMNEQFF
TRBV5-1	-	TRBD1	TRBJ1-1	TGCGCCAGCAGCTTCCGGGACAGGGGGCTGTCGAACACTGAAGCTTTCTTT	CASSFRDRGLSNTEAFF
TRBV5-6	-	-	TRBJ2-5	TGTGCCAGCAGCTTGTACTTAGTCCCAGAGACCCAGTACTTC	CASSLYLVPETQYF
TRBV18	-	-	TRBJ1-2	TGTGCCAGCTCACCACAGGGTGGGAATAACTATGGCTACACCTTC	CASSPQGGNNYGYTF
TRBV4-2	-	-	TRBJ2-1	TGTGCCAGCAGCCAGGCCCGCCTGGTCGGGGGTGAGCAGTTCTTC	CASSQARLVGGEQFF
TRBV5-6	large	-	TRBJ2-7	TGTGCCAGCAGCCCTCAAAATGACGGGTACGAGCAGTACTTC	CASSPQNDGYEQYF
TRBV19	-	TRBD1	TRBJ2-2	TGTGCCAGTAGTATAGGACAGGGTTCCGGGGAGCTGTTTTTT	CASSIGQGSGELFF
TRBV27	-	-	TRBJ2-4	TGTGCCAGCAGTCCATTGGGAGATACAGCCAAAAACATTCAGTACTTC	CASSPLGDTAKNIQYF
TRBV5-4	-	-	TRBJ1-4	TGTGCCAGCAGCTTAGCAGGGGTCGGTGAAAAACTGTTTTTT	CASSLAGVGEKLFF
TRBV7-9	-	-	TRBJ1-4	TGTGCCAGCAGCCCTAATAGAGACAGTTTTAATGAAAAACTGTTTTTT	CASSPNRDSFNEKLFF
TRBV19	-	-	TRBJ1-1	TGTGCCAGTAGTATGCGGTTAGCTTTCTTT	CASSMRLAFF
TRBV28	-	-	TRBJ1-3	TGTGCCAGCAGCCCCGGGACATATTCAGGAAACACCATATATTTT	CASSPGTYSGNTIYF
TRBV4-3	-	-	TRBJ1-2	TGCGCCAGCAGCCAAGATGGGGGCAGCCCGCCTAACTATGGCTACACCTTC	CASSQDGGSPPNYGYTF
TRBV4-1	-	-	TRBJ2-7	TGCGCCAGCAGCCAGGGGGTAGGACGGGAAAGGGGGCAGTACTTC	CASSQGVGRERGQYF
TRBV5-1	-	TRBD2	TRBJ2-5	TGCGCCAGCAGCTTAGTTAGTAGCGGGGTAGAGACCCAGTACTTC	CASSLVSSGVETQYF
TRBV11-2	-	TRBD2	TRBJ2-2	TGTGCCAGCAGCTTAGAGCGGGGGGCGAACACCGGGGAGCTGTTTTTT	CASSLERGANTGELFF
TRBV7-2	once	-	TRBJ2-5	TGTGCCAGCAGCTCTAGCCGGGGGGCAGGGACCCAGTACTTC	CASSSSRGAGTQYF
TRBV5-6	-	-	TRBJ2-7	TGTGCCAGCAGCCGCGCCCCCGGGACTCACGAGCAGTACTTC	CASSRAPGTHEQYF
TRBV5-1	-	-	TRBJ2-1	TGCGCCAGCAGCGACGGACTCGGTTTCATGGTGAATGAGCAGTTCTTC	CASSDGLGFMVNEQFF
TRBV19	-	TRBD2	TRBJ2-3	TGTGCCAGTAGTCAGGGACTAGCGGGGGGGGACACAGATACGCAGTATTTT	CASSQGLAGGDTDTQYF
TRBV5-1	-	-	TRBJ2-3	TGCGCCAGCAGAACCAGCGGGTCCTTCACAGATACGCAGTATTTT	CASRTSGSFTDTQYF
TRBV5-4	few	-	TRBJ1-2	TGTGCCAGCAGCTTGAGGTGGGCTGGCTACACCTTC	CASSLRWAGYTF
TRBV6-1	-	-	TRBJ1-6	TGTGCCAGCAGTGAAGCCTCGGGAGCCAATTCACCCCTCCACTTT	CASSEASGANSPLHF
TRBV4-1	-	TRBD2	TRBJ2-2	TGCGCCAGCAGCCAAGTGGTCGGACTAGCGGGGGCCCCGAACACCGGGGAGCTGTTTTTT	CASSQVVGLAGAPNTGELFF